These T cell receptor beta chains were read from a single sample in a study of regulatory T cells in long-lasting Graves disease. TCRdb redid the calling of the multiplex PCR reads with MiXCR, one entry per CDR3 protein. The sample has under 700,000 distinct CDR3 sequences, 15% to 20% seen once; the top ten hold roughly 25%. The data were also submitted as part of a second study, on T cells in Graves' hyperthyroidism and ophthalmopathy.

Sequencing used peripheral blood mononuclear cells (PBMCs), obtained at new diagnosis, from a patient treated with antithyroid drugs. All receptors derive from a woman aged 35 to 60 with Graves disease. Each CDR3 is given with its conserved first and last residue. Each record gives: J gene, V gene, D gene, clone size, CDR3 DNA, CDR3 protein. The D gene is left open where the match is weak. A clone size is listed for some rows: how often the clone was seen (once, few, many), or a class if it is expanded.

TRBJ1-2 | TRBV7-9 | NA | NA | TGTGCCAGCAGCTTAGTCGACGCCGGCTACACCTTC | CASSLVDAGYTF
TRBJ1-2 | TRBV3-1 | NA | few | TGTGCCAGCAGCAGAGACGTCAGCTATGGCTACACCTTC | CASSRDVSYGYTF
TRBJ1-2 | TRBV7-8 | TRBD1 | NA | TGTGCCAGCAGCACGCCGGGACAGGGGGCTGGTGGCTACACCTTC | CASSTPGQGAGGYTF
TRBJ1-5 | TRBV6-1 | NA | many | TGTGCCAGCAGGCCCTCCCCAGGGGAAACTAGCAATCAGCCCCAGCATTTT | CASRPSPGETSNQPQHF
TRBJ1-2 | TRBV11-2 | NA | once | TGTGCCAGCAGCTTTAGCGGGCAGACCTCAAACTATGGCTACACCTTC | CASSFSGQTSNYGYTF
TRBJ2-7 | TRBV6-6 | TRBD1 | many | TGTGCCAGCAGTTACTCGACAGGGGGGAACTACGAGCAGTACTTC | CASSYSTGGNYEQYF
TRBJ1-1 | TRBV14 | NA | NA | TGTGCCAGCAGCCAGCCGAGAAGGGGTGGCACTGAAGCTTTCTTT | CASSQPRRGGTEAFF
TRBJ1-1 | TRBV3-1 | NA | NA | TGTGCCAGCAGCCGGGGACCGTCAAGACTAGCTTTCTTT | CASSRGPSRLAFF
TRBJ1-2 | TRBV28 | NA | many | TGTGCCAGCGGGCTGGCAGGGAGTCTTTCTAACTATGGCTACACCTTC | CASGLAGSLSNYGYTF
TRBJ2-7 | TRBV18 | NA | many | TGTGCCAGCTCACGAAGACGGGACATAAGTACCTACGAGCAGTACTTC | CASSRRRDISTYEQYF
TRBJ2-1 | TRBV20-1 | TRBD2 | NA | TGCAGTGCTCTAGCGGGGGGCATCAATGAGCAGTTCTTC | CSALAGGINEQFF
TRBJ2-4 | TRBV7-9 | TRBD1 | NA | TGTGCCAGCAGCTTAGGACAGGGACAAAACATTCAGTACTTC | CASSLGQGQNIQYF
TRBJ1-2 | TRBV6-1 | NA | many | TGTGCCAGCAGTCATTCCATCTATGGCTACACCTTC | CASSHSIYGYTF
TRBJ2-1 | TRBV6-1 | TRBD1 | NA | TGTGCCAGCAGTGGAGGGGGCAGGGGGTACAATGAGCAGTTCTTC | CASSGGGRGYNEQFF
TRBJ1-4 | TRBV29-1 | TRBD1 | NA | TGCAGCGGTTACACGACAGGGGCTAATGAAAAACTGTTTTTT | CSGYTTGANEKLFF
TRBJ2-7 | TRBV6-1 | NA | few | TGTGCCAGCAGCGACGACCCCTACGAGCAGTACTTC | CASSDDPYEQYF
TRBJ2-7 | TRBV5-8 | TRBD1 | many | TGTGCCAGCAGCATAGGGGCCGGACAGGGTGAAGAGCAGTACTTC | CASSIGAGQGEEQYF
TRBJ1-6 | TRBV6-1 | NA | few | TGTGCCAGCGATACGGGAAACACCTATAATTCACCCCTCCACTTT | CASDTGNTYNSPLHF
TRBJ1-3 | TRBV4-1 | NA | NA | TGCGCCAGCAGCCAATTAGGGGGGCAACTCTCTGGAAACACCATATATTTT | CASSQLGGQLSGNTIYF
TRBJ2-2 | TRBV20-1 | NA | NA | TGCAGTGCTAGAGATGGGGACACCGGGGAGCTGTTTTTT | CSARDGDTGELFF
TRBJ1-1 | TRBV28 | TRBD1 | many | TGTGCCATATTCCCGGCAGGGGGTATGAACACTGAAGCTTTCTTT | CAIFPAGGMNTEAFF
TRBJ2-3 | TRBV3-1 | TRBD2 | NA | TGTGCCAGCAGCCAGGTCGAGACTAGCGGGGGGGCTCCCACAGATACGCAGTATTTT | CASSQVETSGGAPTDTQYF
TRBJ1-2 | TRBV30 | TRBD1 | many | TGTGCGTCGCGGGACAGGGGGCTTAATGGCTACACCTTC | CASRDRGLNGYTF
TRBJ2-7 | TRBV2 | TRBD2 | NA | TGTGCCAGCAGCACTAGCGGACCATTACCCCCCTCTCGGGAGCAGTACTTC | CASSTSGPLPPSREQYF
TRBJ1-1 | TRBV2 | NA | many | TGTGCCAGCAGGCAGACAGGTCTCGGAGACACTGAAGCTTTCTTT | CASRQTGLGDTEAFF
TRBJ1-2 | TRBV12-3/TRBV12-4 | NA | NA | TGTGCCAGCAGCGCGGACCTTAACTATGGCTACACCTTC | CASSADLNYGYTF
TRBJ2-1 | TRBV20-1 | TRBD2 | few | TGCAGTGCGCACCGGCGGGAGTACAATGAGCAGTTCTTC | CSAHRREYNEQFF
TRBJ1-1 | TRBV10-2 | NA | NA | TGCGCCAGCGGTCGCGATCCGTATGGTGGGGGCTGGAACACTGAAGCTTTCTTT | CASGRDPYGGGWNTEAFF
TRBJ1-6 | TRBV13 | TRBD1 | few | TGTGCCAGCACCCGAGGGGCAGGGGGCCCTTTAAAGGCTAATTCACCCCTCCACTTT | CASTRGAGGPLKANSPLHF
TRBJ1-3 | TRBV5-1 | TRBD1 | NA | TGCGCCAGCAGCTTGGTGACAGGGTCAGGAAACACCATATATTTT | CASSLVTGSGNTIYF
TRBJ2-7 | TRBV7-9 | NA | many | TGTGCCAGCAGCCTAGACAAATCCTACGAGCAGTACTTC | CASSLDKSYEQYF
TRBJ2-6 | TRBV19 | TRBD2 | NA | TGTGCCAGTAGTATAGATGCGGGGGTTGGGGCCAACGTCCTGACTTTC | CASSIDAGVGANVLTF
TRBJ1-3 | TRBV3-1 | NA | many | TGTGCCAGCAGCCAAGAGGGCGGAAACACCATATATTTT | CASSQEGGNTIYF
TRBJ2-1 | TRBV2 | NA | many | TGTGCCAGCAGTAGAGGAGGGGGGCTCAATGAGCAGTTCTTC | CASSRGGGLNEQFF
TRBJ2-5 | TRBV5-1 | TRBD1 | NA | TGCGCCAGCAGCTTGGGGCAGGGGGCAAGTATCGAGACCCAGTACTTC | CASSLGQGASIETQYF
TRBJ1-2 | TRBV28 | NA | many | TGTGCCAGCAGCATACCCCAGGGACGAGGCTACACCTTC | CASSIPQGRGYTF
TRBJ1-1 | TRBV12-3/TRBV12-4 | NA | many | TGTGCCAGCAGTTTAGCCGGTCCGGACACTGAAGCTTTCTTT | CASSLAGPDTEAFF
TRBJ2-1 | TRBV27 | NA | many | TGTGCCAGCAGTTTATTAGGGGGAGCCAATGAGCAGTTCTTC | CASSLLGGANEQFF
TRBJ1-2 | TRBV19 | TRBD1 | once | TGTGCCAGTAGTATTTGGCAGGGGGCAGAGTCTGGCTACACCTTC | CASSIWQGAESGYTF
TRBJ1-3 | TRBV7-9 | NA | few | TGTGCCAGCAGCTTAGCCCCAACGGGCTCTGGAAACACCATATATTTT | CASSLAPTGSGNTIYF
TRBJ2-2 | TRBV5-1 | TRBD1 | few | TGCGCCAGCAGCTTGGTTCCAGGACAGGGGAGAACCGGGGAGCTGTTTTTT | CASSLVPGQGRTGELFF